This TCR beta chain stems from a study of T cell responses to AZD1222 COVID-19 vaccine. General study results and limits: Donors, mostly white British, included more females; clonal diversity was possibly underestimated. Nearly half of spike-specific TCRs reportedly target unmutated variant regions. Only a handful of AZD1222 recipients, six or seven in all, had baseline seropositivity.

The CDR3 has 16 amino acids. The germline V gene has CDR1 MNHEY and CDR2 SVGAGI. Trimming removed 0 bases from V and 2 bases from J, with 14 bases in between. Here immunoSEQ multiplex PCR was the method, and the copy in TCRdb shows in-frame clones only, minus some. Seen here are more than 90,000 clones, about 81% observed once, and the top ten hold over 12%. The analysis combined second doses at about 4 or about 12 weeks. This clone has just a few counts. The antigen remains unidentified. The chain couples TRBV6-5 to TRBJ2-7; D perhaps matches TRBD2 (5 bases). This specimen consisted of peripheral blood, obtained 28 days after the second AZD1222 dose. This receptor was identified in an adult who received the AZD1222 COVID-19 vaccine. Here the CDR3 reads CASSYSASFLTYEQYF. Written as DNA, the CDR3 is TGTGCCAGCAGTTACTCCGCTAGCTTTCTGACCTACGAGCAGTACTTC.